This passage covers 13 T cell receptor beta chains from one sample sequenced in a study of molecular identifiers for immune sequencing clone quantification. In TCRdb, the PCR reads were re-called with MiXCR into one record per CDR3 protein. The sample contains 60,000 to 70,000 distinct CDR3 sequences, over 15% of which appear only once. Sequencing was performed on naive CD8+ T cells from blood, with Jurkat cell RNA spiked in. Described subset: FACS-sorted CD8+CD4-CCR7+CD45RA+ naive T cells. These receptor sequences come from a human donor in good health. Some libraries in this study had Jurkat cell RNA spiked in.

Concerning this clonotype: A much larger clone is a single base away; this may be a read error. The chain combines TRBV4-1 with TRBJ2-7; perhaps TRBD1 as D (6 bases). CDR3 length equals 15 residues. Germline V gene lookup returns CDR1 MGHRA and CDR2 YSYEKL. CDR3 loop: CASSQYGDITYEQHF. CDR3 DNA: TGCGCCAGCAGCCAATACGGGGACATAACCTACGAGCAGCACTTC.

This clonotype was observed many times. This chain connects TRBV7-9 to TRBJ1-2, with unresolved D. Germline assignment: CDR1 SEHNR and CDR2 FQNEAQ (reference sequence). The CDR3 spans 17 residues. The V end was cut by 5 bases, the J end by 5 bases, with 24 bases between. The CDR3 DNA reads TGTGCCAGCAGCGATGGCTACCCAGGACGGGGAGAATATGGCTACACCTTC. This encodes CASSDGYPGRGEYGYTF.

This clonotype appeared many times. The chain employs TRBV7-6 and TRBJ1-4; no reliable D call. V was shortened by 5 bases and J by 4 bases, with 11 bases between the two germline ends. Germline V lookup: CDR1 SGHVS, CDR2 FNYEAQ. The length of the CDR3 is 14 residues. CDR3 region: CASSPGPSNEKLFF. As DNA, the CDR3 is TGTGCCAGCAGCCCCGGGCCAAGTAATGAAAAACTGTTTTTT.

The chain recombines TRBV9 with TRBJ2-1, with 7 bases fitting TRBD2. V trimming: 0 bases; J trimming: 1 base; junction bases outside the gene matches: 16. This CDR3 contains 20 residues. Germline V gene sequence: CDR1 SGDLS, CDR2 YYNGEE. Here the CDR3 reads CASSVAASGRYGGSYNEQFF. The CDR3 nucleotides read TGTGCCAGCAGCGTAGCTGCATCCGGGAGGTATGGTGGGTCCTACAATGAGCAGTTCTTC.

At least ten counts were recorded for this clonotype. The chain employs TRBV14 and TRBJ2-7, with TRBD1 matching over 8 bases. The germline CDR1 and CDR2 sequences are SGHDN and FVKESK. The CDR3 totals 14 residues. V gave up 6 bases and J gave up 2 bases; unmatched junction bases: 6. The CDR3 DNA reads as TGTGCCAGCAGTGCCGGGACAGGCGCCTACGAGCAGTACTTC. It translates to CASSAGTGAYEQYF.

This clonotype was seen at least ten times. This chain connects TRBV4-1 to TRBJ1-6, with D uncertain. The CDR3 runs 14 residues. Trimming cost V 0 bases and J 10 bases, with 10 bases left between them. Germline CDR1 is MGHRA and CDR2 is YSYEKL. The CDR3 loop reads CASSQDPRRSPLHF. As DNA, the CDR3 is TGCGCCAGCAGCCAAGATCCAAGGAGGTCACCCCTCCACTTT.

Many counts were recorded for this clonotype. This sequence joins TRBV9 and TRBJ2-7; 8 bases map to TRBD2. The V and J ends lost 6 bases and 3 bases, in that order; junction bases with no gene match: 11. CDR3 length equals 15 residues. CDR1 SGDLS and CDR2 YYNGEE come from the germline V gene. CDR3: CASTRGSGVDYEQYF. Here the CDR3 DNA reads TGTGCCAGCACCCGCGGTAGCGGGGTTGACTACGAGCAGTACTTC.

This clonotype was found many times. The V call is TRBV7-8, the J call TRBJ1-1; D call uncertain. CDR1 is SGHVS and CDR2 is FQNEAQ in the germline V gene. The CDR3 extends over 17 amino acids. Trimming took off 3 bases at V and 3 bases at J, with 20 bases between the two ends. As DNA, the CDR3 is TGTGCCAGCAGCTTTCAGTTGGTCGGACCGGACCACACTGAAGCTTTCTTT. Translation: CASSFQLVGPDHTEAFF.

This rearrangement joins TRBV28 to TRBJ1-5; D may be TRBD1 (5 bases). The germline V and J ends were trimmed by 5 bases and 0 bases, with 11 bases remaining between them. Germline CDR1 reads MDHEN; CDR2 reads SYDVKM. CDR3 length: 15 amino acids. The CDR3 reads CASSKTVFSNQPQHF. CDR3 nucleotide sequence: TGTGCCAGCAGTAAGACAGTCTTTAGCAATCAGCCCCAGCATTTT.

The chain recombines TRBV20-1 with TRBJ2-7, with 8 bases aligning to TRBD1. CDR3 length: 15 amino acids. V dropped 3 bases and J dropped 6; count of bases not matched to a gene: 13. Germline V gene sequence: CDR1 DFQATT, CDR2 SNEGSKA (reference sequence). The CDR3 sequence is CSASPRDRTSLEQYF. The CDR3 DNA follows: TGCAGTGCTAGCCCACGGGACAGGACCAGTCTCGAGCAGTACTTC.

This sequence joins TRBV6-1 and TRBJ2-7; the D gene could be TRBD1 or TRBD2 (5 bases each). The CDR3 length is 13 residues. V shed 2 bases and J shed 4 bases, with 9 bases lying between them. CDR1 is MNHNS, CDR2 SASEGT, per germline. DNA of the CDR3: TGTGCCAGCAGTGAATCCGGGGCTTACGAGCAGTACTTC. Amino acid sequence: CASSESGAYEQYF.

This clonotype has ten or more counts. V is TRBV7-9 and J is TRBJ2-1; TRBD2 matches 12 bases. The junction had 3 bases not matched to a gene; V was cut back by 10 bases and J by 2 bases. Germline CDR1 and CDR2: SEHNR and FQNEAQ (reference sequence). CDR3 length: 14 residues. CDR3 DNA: TGTGCCACCCTAGCGGGAGGGCCCTACAATGAGCAGTTCTTC. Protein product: CATLAGGPYNEQFF. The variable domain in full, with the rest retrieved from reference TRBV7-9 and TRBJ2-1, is DTGVSQNPRHKITKRGQNVTFRCDPISEHNRLYWYRQTLGQGPEFLTYFQNEAQLEKSRLLSDRFSAERPKGSFSTLEIQRTEQGDSAMYLCATLAGGPYNEQFFGPGTRLTVL.

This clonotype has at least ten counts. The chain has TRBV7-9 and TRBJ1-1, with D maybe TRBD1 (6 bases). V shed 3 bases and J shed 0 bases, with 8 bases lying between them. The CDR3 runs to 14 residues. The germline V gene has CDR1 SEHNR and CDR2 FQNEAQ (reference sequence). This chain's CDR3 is CASSLDRLNTEAFF. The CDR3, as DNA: TGTGCCAGCAGCTTGGACAGACTGAACACTGAAGCTTTCTTT.